These 22 T cell receptor beta chains share one sample of origin, sequenced in a study of blood T cell repertoires in COVID-19. Only in-frame clones appear in the TCRdb table, and some are missing; sequencing was by immunoSEQ multiplex PCR. The sample contains about 260,000 clones, around 87% of which appear only once. Sequenced: PBMCs or T cells enriched from blood (not recorded which). The receptors were sampled from a woman under 30 who had recovered from COVID-19.

The chain is built from TRBV4-1 and TRBJ2-7; D possibly corresponds to TRBD2 (6 bases). Trimming pared 0 bases from V and 7 bases from J, leaving 19 bases between. CDR3 length: 16 amino acids. Germline V gene lookup returns CDR1 MGHRA and CDR2 YSYEKL. This CDR3 reads CASSQDPGEILREQYF. CDR3 nucleotides: TGCGCCAGCAGCCAAGATCCGGGGGAGATCCTACGAGAGCAGTACTTC.

The J gene is TRBJ2-3, the V gene TRBV14; 11 positions agree with TRBD2. The CDR3 is 15 amino acids. Losses at the gene ends were 6 bases for V and 4 bases for J; bases not matched to a gene: 6. Germline loops: CDR1 SGHDN, CDR2 FVKESK. The CDR3 is CASSLGTSGADTQYF. The CDR3 coding sequence is TGTGCCAGCAGTCTTGGGACTAGCGGCGCAGATACGCAGTATTTT. Variable domain in full (rest from reference TRBV14 and TRBJ2-3): EAGVTQFPSHSVIEKGQTVTLRCDPISGHDNLYWYRRVMGKEIKFLLHFVKESKQDESGMPNNRFLAERTGGTYSTLKVQPAELEDSGVYFCASSLGTSGADTQYFGPGTRLTVL.

The chain joins TRBV5-5 to TRBJ2-2; TRBD1 is a possible D gene (5 bases). Germline CDR1 SGHKS, CDR2 YYEKEE (reference sequence). V was shortened by 4 bases and J by 5 bases, with 12 bases between the two germline ends. The CDR3 is 14 residues long. The CDR3 DNA reads as TGTGCCAGCAGCCGAACTCAGGGTACCGGGGAGCTGTTTTTT. Translating gives CASSRTQGTGELFF.

The V and J genes are TRBV3-1 (or the pseudogene TRBV3-2) and TRBJ2-1; TRBD1 matches at 8 bases. The ends lost 1 base at V and 3 bases at J; junction bases unmatched: 2. The germline CDR1 and CDR2 sequences are LGHDT and YNNKEL (reference sequence). This CDR3 comprises 15 residues. This chain's CDR3 is CASSQGQGYYNEQFF. CDR3 sequence (DNA): TGTGCCAGCAGCCAAGGACAGGGGTACTACAATGAGCAGTTCTTC.

V and J are TRBV6-5 and TRBJ1-1; the match to TRBD1 covers 7 bases. From germline, CDR1 is MNHEY and CDR2 SVGAGI. V shed 5 bases, J shed 0 bases, and the junction held 6 bases outside the gene matches. The CDR3 covers 15 residues. In nucleotides, the CDR3 is TGTGCCAGCAGTATGCACAGGGGCATGAACACTGAAGCTTTCTTT. This translates into CASSMHRGMNTEAFF.

V and J are TRBV2 and TRBJ2-3; 14 positions match TRBD2. V lost 4 bases, J lost 2 bases, and 2 bases stayed unmatched. The CDR3 consists of 16 residues. CDR1 SNHLY and CDR2 FYNNEI come from the germline V gene. In nucleotides, the CDR3 is TGTGCCAGCAGTGTGACTAGCGGGGGGGCCACAGATACGCAGTATTTT. Its protein product is CASSVTSGGATDTQYF.

This chain connects TRBV19 to TRBJ2-2; the D gene is possibly TRBD1 (6 bases). In germline, CDR1 is LNHDA, CDR2 SQIVND (reference sequence). This CDR3 comprises 15 residues. The V and J ends lost 3 bases and 2 bases respectively, with 10 bases between them. The chain's CDR3 is CASSMRQVNTGELFF. DNA of the CDR3: TGTGCCAGTAGTATGCGACAGGTTAACACCGGGGAGCTGTTTTTT.

The chain links TRBV7-9 to TRBJ2-5; possibly TRBD1 for D (5 bases). The CDR3 has 14 amino acids. Between the trimmed V and J ends, which lost 4 bases and 0 bases, there was a span of 9 bases. In germline, CDR1 is SEHNR, CDR2 FQNEAQ (reference sequence). CDR3 in DNA: TGTGCCAGCAGCTGGGGCGTCCACCAAGAGACCCAGTACTTC. It is translated as CASSWGVHQETQYF.

J is TRBJ2-1 and V is TRBV11-3, with TRBD2 identical over 9 bases. Germline V lookup: CDR1 SGHNT, CDR2 YENEEA. The CDR3 is 15 residues long. The trim removed 4 bases at V and 7 bases at J, leaving 8 bases unmatched. CDR3 protein: CASSSRSSGKNEQFF. CDR3 sequence (DNA): TGTGCCAGCAGCTCCCGTTCTAGCGGGAAGAATGAGCAGTTCTTC. The full variable domain, rest sourced from reference TRBV11-3 and TRBJ2-1, is EAGVVQSPRYKIIEKKQPVAFWCNPISGHNTLYWYLQNLGQGPELLIRYENEEAVDDSQLPKDRFSAERLKGVDSTLKIQPAELGDSAVYLCASSSRSSGKNEQFFGPGTRLTVL.

This chain uses TRBV27 with TRBJ1-5; D is unclear. The V gene's germline CDR1 is MNHEY and CDR2 SMNVEV (reference sequence). This CDR3 has 16 amino acids. The ends were cut back, 0 bases at V and 0 bases at J, with 9 bases in the middle. The CDR3: CASSLSNSASNQPQHF. CDR3 nucleotides: TGTGCCAGCAGTTTATCGAACAGTGCTAGCAATCAGCCCCAGCATTTT.

This clone was detected only once. The gene calls are TRBV19 and TRBJ2-5; TRBD1 matches at 8 bases. This CDR3 has 17 amino acids. The V gene's germline CDR1 is LNHDA and CDR2 SQIVND (reference sequence). V dropped 4 bases and J dropped 4; count of bases not matched to a gene: 14. The DNA of the CDR3 is TGTGCCAGTAGTACGACAGGGGAATTACGCGGCAGAGAGACCCAGTACTTC. It yields the protein CASSTTGELRGRETQYF.

The chain joins TRBV2 to TRBJ2-7; 12 bases match TRBD2. This CDR3 comprises 15 residues. From germline, CDR1 is SNHLY and CDR2 FYNNEI. The ends lost 6 bases at V and 0 bases at J; junction bases unmatched: 3. CDR3 sequence (DNA): TGTGCCAGCAGAGAGACTAGCGGGGGCTCCTACGAGCAGTACTTC. Its translation: CASRETSGGSYEQYF. Full variable domain (outside the CDR3, taken from reference TRBV2 and TRBJ2-7): EPEVTQTPSHQVTQMGQEVILRCVPISNHLYFYWYRQILGQKVEFLVSFYNNEISEKSEIFDDQFSVERPDGSNFTLKIRSTKLEDSAMYFCASRETSGGSYEQYFGPGTRLTVT.

The chain employs TRBV12-3 or TRBV12-4 and TRBJ2-5; D might be TRBD1 (5 bases). The ends were cut back, 8 bases at V and 5 bases at J, with 15 bases in the middle. The CDR3 covers 13 residues. The CDR3: CASRAGIGETQYF. CDR3 in DNA: TGTGCCAGCCGTGCAGGGATCGGGGAGACCCAGTACTTC.

The chain links TRBV6-6 to TRBJ2-7; TRBD2 agrees at 10 bases. With V trimmed by 5 bases and J by 3 bases, 13 bases remained unmatched. Germline-derived CDR1 and CDR2 are MNHNY and SVGAGI (reference sequence). The CDR3 has 17 amino acids. CDR3 nucleotides: TGTGCCAGCAGTCCACCCTCTGGTAGCGGGGGGTTCTACGAGCAGTACTTC. Its translation is CASSPPSGSGGFYEQYF.

This chain links TRBV9 with TRBJ2-1; D may be TRBD2 (6 bases). Trimming stripped 5 bases from V and 2 bases from J, with 11 bases between. The germline CDR1 and CDR2 sequences are SGDLS and YYNGEE. There are 14 residues in the CDR3. As DNA, the CDR3 is TGTGCCAGCAGTAGGCGGGGCACCTACAATGAGCAGTTCTTC. It codes for CASSRRGTYNEQFF. Supplemented by reference TRBV9 and TRBJ2-1, the full variable domain reads DSGVTQTPKHLITATGQRVTLRCSPRSGDLSVYWYQQSLDQGLQFLIQYYNGEERAKGNILERFSAQQFPDLHSELNLSSLELGDSALYFCASSRRGTYNEQFFGPGTRLTVL.

The CDR3 coding sequence is TGTGCCAGCAGAGGGGGACAACCTAACTATGGCTACACCTTC. Protein sequence: CASRGGQPNYGYTF. This chain links TRBV5-8 with TRBJ1-2; perhaps TRBD1 as D (6 bases). V was shortened by 5 bases and J by 0 bases, with 11 bases between the two germline ends. Per the germline V gene, CDR1 is SGHTS and CDR2 is YDEGEE. CDR3 size: 14 residues.

Only one count was recorded for this clone. The V and J genes are TRBV14 and TRBJ2-7; D might be TRBD1 (6 bases). The CDR3 contains 14 residues. Between the trimmed V and J ends, which lost 4 bases and 0 bases, there was a span of 10 bases. Germline CDR1 and CDR2: SGHDN and FVKESK. Written as DNA, the CDR3 is TGTGCCAGCAGCCTACAGGGAAACTCCTACGAGCAGTACTTC. It encodes CASSLQGNSYEQYF.

V is TRBV28 and J is TRBJ2-1; TRBD2 matches 10 bases. This CDR3 contains 15 residues. Germline trimming cut 5 bases from V and 4 bases from J; bases unmatched to any gene: 5. From germline, CDR1 is MDHEN and CDR2 SYDVKM. The CDR3 sequence is CASSPLAGEYNEQFF. CDR3 nucleotides: TGTGCCAGCAGTCCCCTAGCGGGGGAGTACAATGAGCAGTTCTTC.

The chain carries TRBV18 and TRBJ1-2, with unresolved D. Germline V lookup: CDR1 KGHSH, CDR2 LQKENI. The CDR3 has 13 residues. Trimming took off 4 bases at V and 8 bases at J, with 14 bases between the two ends. The CDR3: CASSLGSIRGYTF. The CDR3 nucleotides are TGTGCCAGCTCACTCGGGTCCATTCGGGGCTACACCTTC. The full variable domain, rest sourced from reference TRBV18 and TRBJ1-2, is NAGVMQNPRHLVRRRGQEARLRCSPMKGHSHVYWYRQLPEEGLKFMVYLQKENIIDESGMPKERFSAEFPKEGPSILRIQQVVRGDSAAYFCASSLGSIRGYTFGSGTRLTVV.

This clone was picked up one time. The rearrangement joins TRBV12-5 to TRBJ1-4; 7 bases are shared with TRBD1. V shed 3 bases, J shed 5 bases, and the junction held 9 bases outside the gene matches. Looked up from germline, CDR1 is LGHNT and CDR2 is FRNRAP. The CDR3 is 16 amino acids. The chain's CDR3 is CASGFKSGTANEKLFF. As DNA, the CDR3 is TGTGCTAGTGGTTTCAAGTCCGGGACAGCAAATGAAAAACTGTTTTTT.

The chain links TRBV28 to TRBJ2-7; 10 bases line up with TRBD1. Germline-derived CDR1 and CDR2 are MDHEN and SYDVKM. There are 15 residues in the CDR3. J gave up 2 bases and V 5 bases, and 6 bases lay outside the gene matches. Here the CDR3 reads CASSRPGQGTYEQYF. In DNA form, the CDR3 reads TGTGCCAGCAGTCGACCGGGACAGGGGACCTACGAGCAGTACTTC. Drawing the rest from reference TRBV28 and TRBJ2-7, the complete variable domain is DVKVTQSSRYLVKRTGEKVFLECVQDMDHENMFWYRQDPGLGLRLIYFSYDVKMKEKGDIPEGYSVSREKKERFSLILESASTNQTSMYLCASSRPGQGTYEQYFGPGTRLTVT.

The chain recombines TRBV3-1 (or the pseudogene TRBV3-2) with TRBJ2-3; the match to TRBD2 covers 14 bases. Germline CDR1 LGHDT, CDR2 YNNKEL (reference sequence). Trimming took 0 bases from V and 5 from J; bases not matched to a gene: 1. This CDR3 has 16 residues. The CDR3, as DNA: TGTGCCAGCAGCCAAGATGGGACTAGCGGGGGAGATACGCAGTATTTT. Translation: CASSQDGTSGGDTQYF.